These 19 T cell receptor beta chains share one sample of origin, sequenced in a study of blood T cell repertoires in COVID-19. TCRdb's table, derived via immunoSEQ multiplex PCR, lists solely in-frame clones and lacks some. Of about 270,000 clones in the sample, 80% to 95% were seen once. The specimen sequenced was PBMCs or T cells enriched from blood (not recorded which). The source of these receptors is a man aged 35 to 55 who had been exposed to COVID-19.

The CDR3 region is CSFRPGDTQYF. CDR3 bases: TGCAGCTTCAGACCCGGGGATACGCAGTATTTT. The rearrangement uses TRBV29-1 and TRBJ2-3, with D unresolved. Per the germline V gene, CDR1 is SQVTM and CDR2 is ANQGSEA. The CDR3 is made up of 11 amino acids. Trimming pared 8 bases from V and 6 bases from J, leaving 12 bases between.

This clone has at least ten counts. The chain combines TRBV7-9 with TRBJ1-2, with a tentative D call TRBD1 (5 bases). CDR1 is SEHNR, CDR2 FQNEAQ, per germline (reference sequence). Deletions cut 5 bases from V and 1 base from J, with 20 bases between. The CDR3 runs 17 residues. The CDR3 DNA follows: TGTGCCAGCAGCCCTAGAACGGACACGATCCTTAACTATGGCTACACCTTC. Protein sequence: CASSPRTDTILNYGYTF.

This CDR3 is CASSSGGTVNNEQFF. CDR3 in DNA: TGTGCCAGCAGCTCAGGGGGGACAGTCAACAATGAGCAGTTCTTC. The chain couples TRBV7-2 to TRBJ2-1; TRBD1 is a possible D gene (7 bases). The CDR3 runs to 15 residues. Trimming left V 4 bases short and J 5 bases short, with 15 bases between. The V gene's germline CDR1 is SGHTA and CDR2 FQGNSA.

CDR3 DNA sequence: TGTGCCAGTAGTACAGAGACTAGTATTGAGCAGTTCTTC. Translated: CASSTETSIEQFF. The chain employs TRBV19 and TRBJ2-1; D is perhaps TRBD2 (6 bases). From germline, CDR1 is LNHDA and CDR2 SQIVND (reference sequence). Trimming shortened V by 4 bases and J by 9 bases, and 13 bases separated the two germline ends. CDR3 length: 13 residues.

This rearrangement joins TRBV12-3 or TRBV12-4 to TRBJ1-1, with a possible D match to TRBD1 (5 bases). The CDR3 is 12 residues long. With 7 bases removed from V and 5 bases from J, the gap between germline ends came to 11 bases. DNA for the CDR3: TGTGCCAGCAACGGCCAGGGAACTGAAGCTTTCTTT. Its translation is CASNGQGTEAFF.

This sequence joins TRBV27 and TRBJ2-5; 9 bases fit TRBD2. The CDR3 extends over 16 amino acids. The V and J ends lost 2 bases and 2 bases, in that order; junction bases with no gene match: 6. Germline V gene lookup returns CDR1 MNHEY and CDR2 SMNVEV (reference sequence). CDR3 amino acids: CASSLIAGAPQETQYF. CDR3 DNA sequence: TGTGCCAGCAGTTTAATAGCGGGAGCCCCTCAAGAGACCCAGTACTTC.

The chain carries TRBV6-1 and TRBJ2-1; no firm D call. The CDR3 is made up of 12 amino acids. Germline V gene sequence: CDR1 MNHNS, CDR2 SASEGT. Trimming stripped 3 bases from V and 6 bases from J, with 6 bases between. Written as DNA, the CDR3 is TGTGCCAGCAGTGAGTCATCCAATGAGCAGTTCTTC. It specifies CASSESSNEQFF.

This chain connects TRBV6-2 or TRBV6-3 to TRBJ2-7; 8 positions match TRBD1. Germline V gene lookup returns CDR1 MNHEY and CDR2 SVGEGT. V lost 5 bases, J lost 2 bases, and 14 bases stayed unmatched. The CDR3 consists of 17 residues. The CDR3 DNA reads as TGTGCCAGCAGTCCCACCCCGGACAGGGAGGAAACCTACGAGCAGTACTTC. Its translation: CASSPTPDREETYEQYF.

This chain uses TRBV7-9 with TRBJ1-1; D uncertain. CDR1 and CDR2 (germline): SEHNR, FQNEAQ (reference sequence). This CDR3 contains 15 residues. V was clipped by 0 bases and J by 5 bases, with 13 bases between them. CDR3 nucleotides: TGTGCCAGCAGCTTAGCGGCCGGGGTAGGAACTGAAGCTTTCTTT. This sequence encodes CASSLAAGVGTEAFF.

The V gene is TRBV10-3, the J gene TRBJ2-3; 8 bases are a match to TRBD1. From germline, CDR1 is ENHRY and CDR2 SYGVKD. The CDR3 has 13 residues. The J segment lost 11 bases and the V segment lost 4 bases, leaving 8 bases of the junction unmatched. The CDR3 DNA reads TGTGCCATCAGTGGGTTCCCCGGGACAGGGCAGTATTTT. As protein: CAISGFPGTGQYF.

The chain has TRBV5-1 and TRBJ1-6; TRBD1 aligns across 7 bases. Germline-derived CDR1 and CDR2 are SGHRS and YFSETQ. J lost 5 bases, V lost 5 bases, and 7 bases had no gene match. The CDR3 totals 15 residues. CDR3 protein: CASSYGTANNSPLHF. CDR3 bases: TGCGCCAGCAGTTACGGGACAGCTAATAATTCACCCCTCCACTTT.

The genes are TRBV29-1 and TRBJ2-1, with D possibly being TRBD2 (6 bases). Per germline, CDR1 SQVTM and CDR2 ANQGSEA. The length of the CDR3 is 17 residues. V lost 6 bases and J lost 0, with 21 bases in between. In DNA form, the CDR3 reads TGCAGCGTCCTCTCGGAACTAGCCTGGAGCTCCTACAATGAGCAGTTCTTC. Translating gives CSVLSELAWSSYNEQFF.

The chain has TRBV3-1 (or the pseudogene TRBV3-2) and TRBJ1-3; TRBD1 is a possible D gene (5 bases). The CDR3 runs 15 residues. Germline V gene lookup returns CDR1 LGHDT and CDR2 YNNKEL (reference sequence). Trimming cost V 4 bases and J 0 bases, with 10 bases left between them. The CDR3 coding sequence is TGTGCCAGCAGCCCCGTACAGGCCTCTGGAAACACCATATATTTT. This translates into CASSPVQASGNTIYF.

The chain is built from TRBV10-3 and TRBJ2-6; TRBD1 is a possible D gene (6 bases). Deletions cut 6 bases from V and 0 bases from J, with 18 bases between. Germline V gene lookup returns CDR1 ENHRY and CDR2 SYGVKD. The CDR3 has 18 residues. CDR3 DNA: TGTGCCATCAGAGGAGCGGACAGATTGCCCTCTGGGGCCAACGTCCTGACTTTC. Protein product: CAIRGADRLPSGANVLTF.

The V gene is TRBV11-2, the J gene TRBJ2-1; 7 nucleotides align to TRBD2. V lost 6 bases and J lost 1; bases outside the gene matches: 9. From germline, CDR1 is SGHAT and CDR2 FQNNGV. This CDR3 comprises 16 residues. CDR3 DNA sequence: TGTGCCAGCAGTCTTCGGAACGGGAGGTCCTACAATGAGCAGTTCTTC. Amino acid sequence: CASSLRNGRSYNEQFF.

The gene calls are TRBV10-3 and TRBJ1-6; 7 bases line up with TRBD1. Germline lookup yields CDR1 ENHRY and CDR2 SYGVKD. The length of the CDR3 is 13 residues. With 10 bases clipped from V and 8 bases from J, the junction kept 8 bases outside the gene matches. In DNA, the CDR3 is TGTGCCACCTTAGGGGGCACCGATTCACCCCTCCACTTT. It translates to CATLGGTDSPLHF.

J is TRBJ1-5 and V is TRBV5-6; no reliable D call. This CDR3 comprises 18 residues. CDR1 and CDR2 from the germline V gene are SGHDT and YYEEEE. V was trimmed by 3 bases and J by 2 bases, leaving 21 bases between them. This CDR3 is CASSSGKGRVYGNQPQHF. CDR3 in DNA: TGTGCCAGCAGCTCGGGGAAGGGTCGAGTTTATGGCAATCAGCCCCAGCATTTT.

The genes are TRBV7-3 and TRBJ1-1, with 9 positions matching TRBD1. CDR1 and CDR2 (germline): SGHTA, FQGTGA. The CDR3 loop spans 15 amino acids. The ends lost 5 bases at V and 1 base at J; junction bases unmatched: 5. In DNA form, the CDR3 reads TGTGCCAGCAGCAGATGGACAGGGGAGAACACTGAAGCTTTCTTT. It specifies CASSRWTGENTEAFF.

In nucleotides, the CDR3 is TGTGCCAGCAGTGATAGAACCGGGGTGGAAAACACTGAAGCTTTCTTT. It yields the protein CASSDRTGVENTEAFF. V and J are TRBV6-2 or TRBV6-3 and TRBJ1-1; no reliable D call. V was shortened by 5 bases and J by 2 bases, with 18 bases between the two germline ends. The CDR3 totals 16 residues. Germline CDR1 is MNHEY and CDR2 is SVGEGT.